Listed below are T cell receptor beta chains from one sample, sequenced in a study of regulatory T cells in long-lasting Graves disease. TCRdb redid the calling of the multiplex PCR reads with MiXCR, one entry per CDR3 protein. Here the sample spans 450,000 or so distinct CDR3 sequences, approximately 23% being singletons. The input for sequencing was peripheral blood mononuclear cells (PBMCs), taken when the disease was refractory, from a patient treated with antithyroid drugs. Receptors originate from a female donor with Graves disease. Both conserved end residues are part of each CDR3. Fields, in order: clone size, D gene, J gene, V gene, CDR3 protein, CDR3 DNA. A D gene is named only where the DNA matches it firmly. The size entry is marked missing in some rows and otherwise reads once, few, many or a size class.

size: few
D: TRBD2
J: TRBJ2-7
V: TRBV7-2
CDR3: CASSSLAGGAEQYF
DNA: TGTGCCAGCAGCTCCTTAGCGGGGGGGGCTGAGCAGTACTTC

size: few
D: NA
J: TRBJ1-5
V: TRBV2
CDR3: CASSSGTLNYQPQHF
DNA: TGTGCCAGCAGCTCCGGGACACTGAATTATCAGCCCCAGCATTTT

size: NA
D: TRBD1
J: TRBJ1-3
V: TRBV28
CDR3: CASSPPRQGPSGNTIYF
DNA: TGTGCCAGCAGTCCCCCTAGACAGGGTCCCTCTGGAAACACCATATATTTT

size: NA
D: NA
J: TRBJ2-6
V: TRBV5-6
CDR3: CASSWPLTHSGANVLTF
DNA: TGTGCCAGCAGCTGGCCCTTAACCCACTCTGGGGCCAACGTCCTGACTTTC

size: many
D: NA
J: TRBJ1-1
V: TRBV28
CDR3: CASRSESTVNTEAFF
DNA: TGTGCCAGCAGGTCAGAGTCGACTGTAAACACTGAAGCTTTCTTT

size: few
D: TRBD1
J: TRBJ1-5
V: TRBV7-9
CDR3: CASSSDRAGNQPQHF
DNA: TGTGCCAGCAGTTCCGACAGGGCGGGGAATCAGCCCCAGCATTTT

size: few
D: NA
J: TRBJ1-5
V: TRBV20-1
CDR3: CSAPPGAGALESNQPQHF
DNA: TGCAGTGCACCCCCTGGGGCAGGGGCTTTAGAAAGCAATCAGCCCCAGCATTTT

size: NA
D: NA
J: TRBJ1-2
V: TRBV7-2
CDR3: CASSERDGPNYGYTF
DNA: TGTGCCAGCAGCGAGAGGGACGGTCCTAACTATGGCTACACCTTC

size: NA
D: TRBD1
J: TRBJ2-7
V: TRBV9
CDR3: CASSPTGQGTYEQYF
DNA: TGTGCCAGCAGCCCAACGGGACAGGGCACCTACGAGCAGTACTTC

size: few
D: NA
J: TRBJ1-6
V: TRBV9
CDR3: CASSVMEYNSPLHF
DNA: TGTGCCAGCAGCGTAATGGAATATAATTCACCCCTCCACTTT

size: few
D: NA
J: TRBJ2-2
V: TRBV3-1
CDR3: CASSQVPGNTGELFF
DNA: TGTGCCAGCAGCCAAGTACCCGGGAACACCGGGGAGCTGTTTTTT

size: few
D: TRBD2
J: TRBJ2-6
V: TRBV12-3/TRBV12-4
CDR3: CASSPGLAGEAGANVLTF
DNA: TGTGCCAGCAGTCCAGGACTAGCGGGAGAGGCTGGGGCCAACGTCCTGACTTTC

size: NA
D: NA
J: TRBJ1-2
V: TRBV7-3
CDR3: CASSEEPGLNYGYTF
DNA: TGTGCCAGCAGTGAAGAGCCAGGGTTAAACTATGGCTACACCTTC

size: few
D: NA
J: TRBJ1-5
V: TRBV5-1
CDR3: CASSFGGMNSNQPQHF
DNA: TGCGCCAGCAGCTTTGGGGGAATGAATAGCAATCAGCCCCAGCATTTT

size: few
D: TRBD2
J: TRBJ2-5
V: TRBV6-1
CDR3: CVTSWAGEETQYF
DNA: TGTGTGACGAGCTGGGCGGGAGAAGAGACCCAGTACTTC

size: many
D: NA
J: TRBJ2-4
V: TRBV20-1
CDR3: CSARRLAKNIQYF
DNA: TGCAGTGCTAGACGCCTAGCCAAAAACATTCAGTACTTC

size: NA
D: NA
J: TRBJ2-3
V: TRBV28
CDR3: CASSLMRDYTDTQYF
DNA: TGTGCCAGCAGTTTAATGAGGGATTACACAGATACGCAGTATTTT

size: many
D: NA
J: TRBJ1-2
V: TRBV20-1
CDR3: CSARDLGTRYGYTF
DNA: TGCAGTGCTAGAGATCTCGGAACTAGATATGGCTACACCTTC

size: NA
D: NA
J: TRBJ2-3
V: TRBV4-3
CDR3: CASSQERFSSDTQYF
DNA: TGCGCCAGCAGCCAAGAGAGGTTTAGCAGTGATACGCAGTATTTT

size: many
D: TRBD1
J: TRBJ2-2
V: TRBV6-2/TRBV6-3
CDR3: CAQGQTNTGELFF
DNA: TGTGCCCAGGGACAGACGAACACCGGGGAGCTGTTTTTT

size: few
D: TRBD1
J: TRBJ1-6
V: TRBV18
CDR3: CASSPSTGSDSPLHF
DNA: TGTGCCAGCTCACCCTCGACAGGGTCGGATTCACCCCTCCACTTT

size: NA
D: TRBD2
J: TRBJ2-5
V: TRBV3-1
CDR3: CASSQDKLAGGLQETQYF
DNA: TGTGCCAGCAGCCAAGATAAACTAGCGGGGGGACTACAAGAGACCCAGTACTTC

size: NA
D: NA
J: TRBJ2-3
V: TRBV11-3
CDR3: CASSHEGQDTQYF
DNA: TGTGCCAGCAGCCACGAGGGACAAGATACGCAGTATTTT

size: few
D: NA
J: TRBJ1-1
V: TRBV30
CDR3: CAWTGGTSSLAFF
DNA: TGTGCCTGGACGGGGGGAACATCTTCTTTGGCTTTCTTT

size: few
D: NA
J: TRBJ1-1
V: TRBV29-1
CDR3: CSVRTDNTEAFF
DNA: TGCAGCGTTAGGACAGACAACACTGAAGCTTTCTTT

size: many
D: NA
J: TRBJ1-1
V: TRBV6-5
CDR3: CASSYLGQLNTEAFF
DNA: TGTGCCAGCAGTTACCTTGGACAGTTGAACACTGAAGCTTTCTTT

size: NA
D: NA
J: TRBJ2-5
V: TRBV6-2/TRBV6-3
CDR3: CASSPTHGTPSRETQCF
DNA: TGTGCCAGCAGCCCCACACATGGGACGCCATCTCGAGAGACCCAGTGCTTC

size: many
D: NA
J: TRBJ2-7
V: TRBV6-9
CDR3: CASSYESDSYEQYF
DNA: TGTGCCAGCAGTTATGAGTCTGACTCCTACGAGCAGTACTTC

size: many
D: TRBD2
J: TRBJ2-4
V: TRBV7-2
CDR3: CASSLASGGGGNIQYF
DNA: TGTGCCAGCAGCTTAGCGAGCGGCGGGGGTGGTAACATTCAGTACTTC

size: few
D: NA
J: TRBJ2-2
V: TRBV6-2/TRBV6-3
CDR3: CASSRGTFTGELFF
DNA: TGTGCCAGCAGCCGTGGGACTTTTACCGGGGAGCTGTTTTTT

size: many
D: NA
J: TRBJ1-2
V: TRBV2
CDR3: CASSEALRGRVGGYTF
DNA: TGTGCCAGCAGTGAAGCGCTTCGGGGGAGGGTGGGAGGCTACACCTTC

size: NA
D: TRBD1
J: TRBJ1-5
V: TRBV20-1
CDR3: CSAKTGGDNQPQHF
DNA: TGCAGTGCCAAGACAGGGGGCGACAATCAGCCCCAGCATTTT

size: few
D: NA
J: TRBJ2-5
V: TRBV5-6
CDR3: CASTLGGAVQETQYF
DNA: TGTGCCAGCACGCTCGGCGGGGCAGTCCAAGAGACCCAGTACTTC

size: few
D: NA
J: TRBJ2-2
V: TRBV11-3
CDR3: CASSPRGTENTGELFF
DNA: TGTGCCAGCAGCCCCCGCGGGACAGAGAACACCGGGGAGCTGTTTTTT

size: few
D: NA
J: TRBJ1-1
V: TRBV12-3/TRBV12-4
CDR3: CASSLPSGDGIEAFF
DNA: TGTGCCAGCAGTTTACCCTCCGGGGACGGCATTGAAGCTTTCTTT

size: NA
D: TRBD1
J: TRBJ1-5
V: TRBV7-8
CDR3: CASSLGQGYYSNQPQHF
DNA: TGTGCCAGCAGCTTAGGACAGGGGTATTATAGCAATCAGCCCCAGCATTTT

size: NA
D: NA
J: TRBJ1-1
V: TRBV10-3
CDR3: CAISGDRSRAFF
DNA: TGTGCCATCAGTGGTGACAGAAGTCGAGCTTTCTTT

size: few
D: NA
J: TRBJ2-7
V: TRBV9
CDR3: CASSAQGGIYEQYF
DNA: TGTGCCAGCAGCGCACAGGGAGGAATCTACGAGCAGTACTTC

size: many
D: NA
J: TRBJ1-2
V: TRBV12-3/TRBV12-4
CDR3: CASSTDTYGYTF
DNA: TGTGCCAGCAGTACGGACACATATGGCTACACCTTC

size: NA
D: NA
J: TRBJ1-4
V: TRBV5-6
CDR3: CASSLSGSEEKLFF
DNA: TGTGCCAGCAGCTTATCGGGGTCGGAAGAAAAACTGTTTTTT

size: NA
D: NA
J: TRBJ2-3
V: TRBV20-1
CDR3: CSVWGGVKSTDTQYF
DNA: TGCAGTGTTTGGGGTGGTGTCAAAAGCACAGATACGCAGTATTTT

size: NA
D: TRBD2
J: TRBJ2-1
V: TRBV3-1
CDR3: CASSPGLAVGLEQFF
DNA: TGTGCCAGCAGCCCAGGACTAGCGGTTGGTCTTGAGCAGTTCTTC

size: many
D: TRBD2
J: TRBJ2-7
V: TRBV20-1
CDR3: CSARAGAASYEQYF
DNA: TGCAGTGCTAGGGCGGGAGCCGCTTCCTACGAGCAGTACTTC